Presented here are 4 T cell receptor beta chains from one specimen sequenced in a study of cytomegalovirus exposure and HLA in healthy donors. This table comes from immunoSEQ multiplex PCR, and its TCRdb copy is limited to in-frame clones, with some not included. The table has fewer than 150,000 clones, about 88% seen once; the top ten hold 8.7%. The sample consisted of PBMCs. The receptors derive from a man younger than 35 in good health and CMV-seropositive.

The rearrangement uses TRBV5-1 and TRBJ1-4; D might be TRBD1 (6 bases). This CDR3 has 15 amino acids. Trimming removed 0 bases from V and 5 bases from J, with 11 bases in between. Germline CDR1 SGHRS, CDR2 YFSETQ. CDR3 in amino acids: CASSLGRGRNEKLFF. The CDR3 bases are TGCGCCAGCAGCTTGGGCAGGGGAAGGAATGAAAAACTGTTTTTT.

The CDR3 region is CASSTVQHNSPLHF. In nucleotides, the CDR3 is TGTGCCAGTAGTACTGTACAGCACAATTCACCCCTCCACTTT. This chain connects TRBV19 to TRBJ1-6; D is unclear. The CDR3 has 14 amino acids. The V gene's germline CDR1 is LNHDA and CDR2 SQIVND (reference sequence). The V and J ends lost 4 bases and 7 bases respectively, with 11 bases between them.

The genes are TRBV7-6 and TRBJ2-1; TRBD1 matches at 9 bases. V lost 2 bases, J lost 4 bases, and 9 bases stayed unmatched. The CDR3 is 17 residues long. Germline V lookup: CDR1 SGHVS, CDR2 FNYEAQ. The DNA for the CDR3 is TGTGCCAGCAGCTTAACAATCGGACAGGGGATTTACAATGAGCAGTTCTTC. Residues: CASSLTIGQGIYNEQFF. The whole variable domain, filled in from reference TRBV7-6 and TRBJ2-1, reads GAGVSQSPRYKVTKRGQDVALRCDPISGHVSLYWYRQALGQGPEFLTYFNYEAQQDKSGLPNDRFSAERPEGSISTLTIQRTEQRDSAMYRCASSLTIGQGIYNEQFFGPGTRLTVL.

This chain joins TRBV27 and TRBJ2-1; 10 bases fit TRBD2. The germline CDR1 and CDR2 sequences are MNHEY and SMNVEV (reference sequence). The length of the CDR3 is 15 residues. The V and J ends lost 2 bases and 8 bases, in that order; junction bases with no gene match: 6. The CDR3, as DNA: TGTGCCAGCAGTTTAGTACTAGCGGGAACGTATGAGCAGTTCTTC. Protein product: CASSLVLAGTYEQFF.